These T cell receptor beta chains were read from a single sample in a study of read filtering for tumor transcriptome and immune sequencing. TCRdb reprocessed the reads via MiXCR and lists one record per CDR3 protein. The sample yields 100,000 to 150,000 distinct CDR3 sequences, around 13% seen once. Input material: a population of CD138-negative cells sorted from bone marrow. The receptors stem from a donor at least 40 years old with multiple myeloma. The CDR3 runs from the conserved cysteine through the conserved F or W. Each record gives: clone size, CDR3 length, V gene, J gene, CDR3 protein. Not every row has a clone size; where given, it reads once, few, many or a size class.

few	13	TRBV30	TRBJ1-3	CAWLAQGGNTIYF
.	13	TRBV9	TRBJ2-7	CASSTPDNSEQYF
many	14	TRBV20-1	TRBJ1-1	CSAQLGHSNTEAFF
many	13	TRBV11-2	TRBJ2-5	CASSLKGSETQYF
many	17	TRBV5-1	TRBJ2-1	CASSLATGLAGGNEQFF
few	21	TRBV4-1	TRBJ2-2	CASSHPGLAGALRGRTGELFF
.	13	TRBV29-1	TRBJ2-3	CSVEDQLTDTQYF
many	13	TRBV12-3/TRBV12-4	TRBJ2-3	CASRRQESDAQYF
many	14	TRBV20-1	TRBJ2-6	CSAETGAGANVLTF
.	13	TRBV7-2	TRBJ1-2	CASSPGGPYGYTF
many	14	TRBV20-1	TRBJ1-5	CSARLRGKGQPQHF
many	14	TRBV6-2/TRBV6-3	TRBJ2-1	CASSYRSMANEQFF
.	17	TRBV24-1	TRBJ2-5	CATSDFEGRGSRETQYF
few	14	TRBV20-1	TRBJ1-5	CRSYRGNSNQPQHF
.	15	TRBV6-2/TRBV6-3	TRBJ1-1	CASSYGALMNTEAFF
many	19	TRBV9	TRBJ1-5	CASSAEEGQGEGGGQPQHF
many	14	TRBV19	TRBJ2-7	CASSMGDRAYEQYF
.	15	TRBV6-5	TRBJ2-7	CASRIGTGGVYEQYF
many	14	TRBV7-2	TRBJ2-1	CASSLGGWGNEQFF
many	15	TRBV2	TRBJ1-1	CASTLTTVPNTEAFF
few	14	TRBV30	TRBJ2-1	CAWSGQPSYNEQFF
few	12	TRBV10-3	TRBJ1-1	CAISESVTEAFF
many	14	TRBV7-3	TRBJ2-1	CASSLSGAYNEQFF
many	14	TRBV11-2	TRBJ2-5	CASSPGNSQETQYF
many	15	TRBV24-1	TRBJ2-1	CATSQGQITYNEQFF
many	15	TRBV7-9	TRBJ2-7	CASSLALAGGYEQYF
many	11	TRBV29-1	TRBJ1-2	CSVLRGGGYTF
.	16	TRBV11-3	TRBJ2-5	CACILESVAPGETQYF
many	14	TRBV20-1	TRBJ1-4	CSARDIELNEKLFF
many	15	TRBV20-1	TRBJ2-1	CSAWDASGRINEQFF
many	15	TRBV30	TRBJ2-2	CAWSVKGGGAGELFF
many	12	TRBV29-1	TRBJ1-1	CSVDRVGTEAFF
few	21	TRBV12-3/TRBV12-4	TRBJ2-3	CASRPYEIRPGLVLHTDTQYF
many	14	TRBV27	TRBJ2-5	CASSFGGGGETQYF
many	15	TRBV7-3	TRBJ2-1	CASSPGLAGVNEQFF
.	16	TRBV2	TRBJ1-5	CASSGVSRVVHQPQHF
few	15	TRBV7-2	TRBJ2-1	CASSPRRAGGNEQFF
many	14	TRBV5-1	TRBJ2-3	CASSLPDPTDTQYF
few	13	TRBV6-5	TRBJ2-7	CASSTTGNYEQYF
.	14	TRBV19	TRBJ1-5	CASVVGSGRQPQHF
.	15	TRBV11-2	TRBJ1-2	CASSPDDRLHYGYTF
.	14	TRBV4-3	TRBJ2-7	CASSQGQGAIEQYF
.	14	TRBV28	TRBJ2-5	CATLDTDLQETQYF
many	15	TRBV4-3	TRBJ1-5	CASSQDLGWSQPQHF
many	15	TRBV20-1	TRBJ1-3	CSAREKTGTGNTIYF
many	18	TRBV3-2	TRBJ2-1	CASSQDGLGLAHNNEQFF
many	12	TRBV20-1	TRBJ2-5	CSARSTAETQYF
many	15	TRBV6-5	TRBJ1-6	CASSYQQGRWSPLHF
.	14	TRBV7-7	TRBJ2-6	CASSPGVGANVLTF
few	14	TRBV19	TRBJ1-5	CASTKQGGSQPQHF
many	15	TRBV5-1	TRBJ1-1	CASSWGQGANTEAFF
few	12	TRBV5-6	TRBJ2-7	CASSLEYYEQYF
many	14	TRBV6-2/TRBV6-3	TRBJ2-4	CASTGALAKNIQYF